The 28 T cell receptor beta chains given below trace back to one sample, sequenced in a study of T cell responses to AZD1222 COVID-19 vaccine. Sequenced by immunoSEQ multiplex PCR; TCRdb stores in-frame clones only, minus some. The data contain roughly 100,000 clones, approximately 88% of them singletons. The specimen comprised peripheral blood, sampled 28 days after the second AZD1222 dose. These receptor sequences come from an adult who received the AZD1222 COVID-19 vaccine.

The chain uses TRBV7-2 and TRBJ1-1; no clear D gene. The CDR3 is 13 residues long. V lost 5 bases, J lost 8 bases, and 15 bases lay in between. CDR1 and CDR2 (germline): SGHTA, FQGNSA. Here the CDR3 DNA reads TGTGCCAGCAGCCGTCCAAGCCCGACCGAAGCTTTCTTT. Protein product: CASSRPSPTEAFF.

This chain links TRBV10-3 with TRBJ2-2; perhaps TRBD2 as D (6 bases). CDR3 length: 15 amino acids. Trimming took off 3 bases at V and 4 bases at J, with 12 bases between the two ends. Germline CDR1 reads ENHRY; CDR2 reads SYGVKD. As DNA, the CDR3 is TGTGCCATCAGTGAATCGGTAGCGGTCACCGGGGAGCTGTTTTTT. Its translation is CAISESVAVTGELFF.

The CDR3 DNA is TGTGCCAGCAGCTTAGACGGCGGAGAGACCCAGTACTTC. Translated, it gives CASSLDGGETQYF. The chain combines TRBV7-8 with TRBJ2-5, with D unresolved. Deletions cut 1 base from V and 4 bases from J, with 7 bases between. CDR1 is SGHVS and CDR2 is FQNEAQ in the germline V gene. The CDR3 is made up of 13 amino acids.

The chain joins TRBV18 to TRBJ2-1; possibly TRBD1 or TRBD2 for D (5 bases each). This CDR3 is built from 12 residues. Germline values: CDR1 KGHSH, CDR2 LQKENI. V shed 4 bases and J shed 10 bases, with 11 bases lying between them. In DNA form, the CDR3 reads TGTGCCAGCTCACAGGGGTCGGGAGAGCAGTTCTTC. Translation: CASSQGSGEQFF.

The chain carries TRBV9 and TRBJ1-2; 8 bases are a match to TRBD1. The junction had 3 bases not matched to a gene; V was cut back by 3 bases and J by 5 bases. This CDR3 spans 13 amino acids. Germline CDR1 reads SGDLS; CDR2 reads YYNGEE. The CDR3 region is CASSATGVYGYTF. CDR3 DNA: TGTGCCAGCAGCGCGACAGGGGTATATGGCTACACCTTC.

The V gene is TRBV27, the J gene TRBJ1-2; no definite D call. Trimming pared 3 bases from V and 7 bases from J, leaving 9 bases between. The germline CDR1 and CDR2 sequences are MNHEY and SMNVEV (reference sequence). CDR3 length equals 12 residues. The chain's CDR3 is CASSLSGFGYTF. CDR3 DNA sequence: TGTGCCAGCAGTTTGAGCGGTTTTGGCTACACCTTC.

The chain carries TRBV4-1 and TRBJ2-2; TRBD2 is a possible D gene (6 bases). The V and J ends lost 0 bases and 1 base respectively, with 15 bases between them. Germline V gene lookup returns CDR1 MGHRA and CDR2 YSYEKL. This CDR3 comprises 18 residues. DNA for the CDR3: TGCGCCAGCAGCCAAGATCCGACGGGACTTTTGAACACCGGGGAGCTGTTTTTT. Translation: CASSQDPTGLLNTGELFF.

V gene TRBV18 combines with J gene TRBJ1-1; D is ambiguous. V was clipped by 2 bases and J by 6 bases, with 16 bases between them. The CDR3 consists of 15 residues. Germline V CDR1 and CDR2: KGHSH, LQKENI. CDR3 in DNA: TGTGCCAGCTCACCAGGGTGGGGAGAAGGTTCTGAAGCTTTCTTT. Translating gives CASSPGWGEGSEAFF.

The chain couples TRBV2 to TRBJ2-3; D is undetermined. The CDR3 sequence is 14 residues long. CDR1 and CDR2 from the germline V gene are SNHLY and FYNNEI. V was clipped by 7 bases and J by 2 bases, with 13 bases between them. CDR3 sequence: CASKWRHSTDTQYF. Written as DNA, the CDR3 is TGTGCCAGCAAGTGGCGACACTCCACAGATACGCAGTATTTT.

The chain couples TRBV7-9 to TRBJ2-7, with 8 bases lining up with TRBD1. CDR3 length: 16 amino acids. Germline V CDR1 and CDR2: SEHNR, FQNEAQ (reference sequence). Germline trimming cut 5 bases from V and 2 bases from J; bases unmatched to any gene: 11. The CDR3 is CASSPTIGTGTYEQYF. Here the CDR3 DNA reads TGTGCCAGCAGCCCTACCATCGGGACAGGCACCTACGAGCAGTACTTC. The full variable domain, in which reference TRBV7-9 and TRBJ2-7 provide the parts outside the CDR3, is DTGVSQNPRHKITKRGQNVTFRCDPISEHNRLYWYRQTLGQGPEFLTYFQNEAQLEKSRLLSDRFSAERPKGSFSTLEIQRTEQGDSAMYLCASSPTIGTGTYEQYFGPGTRLTVT.

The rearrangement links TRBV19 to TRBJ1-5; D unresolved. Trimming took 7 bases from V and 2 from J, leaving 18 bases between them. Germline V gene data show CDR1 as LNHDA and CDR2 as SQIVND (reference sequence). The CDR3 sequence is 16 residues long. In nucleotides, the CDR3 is TGTGCCAGTATCGCCGAGACAAGGCTTGGCAATCAGCCCCAGCATTTT. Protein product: CASIAETRLGNQPQHF.

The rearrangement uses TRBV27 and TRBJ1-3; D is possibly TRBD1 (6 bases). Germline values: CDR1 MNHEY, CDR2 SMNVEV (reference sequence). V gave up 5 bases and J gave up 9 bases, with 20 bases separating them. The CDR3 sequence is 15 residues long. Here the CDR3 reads CASSTTGAVGATIYF. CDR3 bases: TGTGCCAGCAGTACAACGGGGGCGGTAGGGGCCACCATATATTTT.

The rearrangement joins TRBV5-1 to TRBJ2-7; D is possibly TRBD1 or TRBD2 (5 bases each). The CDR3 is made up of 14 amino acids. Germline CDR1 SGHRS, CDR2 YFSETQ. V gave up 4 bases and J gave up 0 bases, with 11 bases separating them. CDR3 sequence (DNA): TGCGCCAGCAGCAGTGAGGGACCCTCCTACGAGCAGTACTTC. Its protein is CASSSEGPSYEQYF.

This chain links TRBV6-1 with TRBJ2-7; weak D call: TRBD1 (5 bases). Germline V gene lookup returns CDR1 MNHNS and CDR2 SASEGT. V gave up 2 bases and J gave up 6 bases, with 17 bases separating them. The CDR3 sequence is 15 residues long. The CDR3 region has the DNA TGTGCCAGCAGTGAAAACGGTTGGGGCAGGGCCGAGCAGTACTTC. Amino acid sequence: CASSENGWGRAEQYF.

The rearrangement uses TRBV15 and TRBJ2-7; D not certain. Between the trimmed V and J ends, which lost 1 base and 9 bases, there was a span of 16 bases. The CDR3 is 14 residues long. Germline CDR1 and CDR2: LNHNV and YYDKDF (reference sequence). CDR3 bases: TGTGCCACCAGCAGAGCCGGGCCTCAATCGGGGCAGTACTTC. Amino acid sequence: CATSRAGPQSGQYF.

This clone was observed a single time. The CDR3 DNA reads as TGTGCCAGCAGCCCACGGACTAGCGGGACAGCCACAGATACGCAGTATTTT. This codes for CASSPRTSGTATDTQYF. The rearrangement links TRBV7-9 to TRBJ2-3; 12 positions match TRBD2. The germline V gene encodes CDR1 SEHNR and CDR2 FQNEAQ (reference sequence). The V gene end was trimmed by 5 bases and the J gene end by 2 bases; junction bases not matched to a gene: 8. The CDR3 totals 17 residues. Full variable domain (rest looked up from reference TRBV7-9 and TRBJ2-3): DTGVSQNPRHKITKRGQNVTFRCDPISEHNRLYWYRQTLGQGPEFLTYFQNEAQLEKSRLLSDRFSAERPKGSFSTLEIQRTEQGDSAMYLCASSPRTSGTATDTQYFGPGTRLTVL.

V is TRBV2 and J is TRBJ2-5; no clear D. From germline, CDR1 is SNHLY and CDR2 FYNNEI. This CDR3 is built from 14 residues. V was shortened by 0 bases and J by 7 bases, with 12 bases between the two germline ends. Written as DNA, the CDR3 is TGTGCCAGCAGTGAAGCGGCCACCACAGCGACCCAGTACTTC. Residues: CASSEAATTATQYF.

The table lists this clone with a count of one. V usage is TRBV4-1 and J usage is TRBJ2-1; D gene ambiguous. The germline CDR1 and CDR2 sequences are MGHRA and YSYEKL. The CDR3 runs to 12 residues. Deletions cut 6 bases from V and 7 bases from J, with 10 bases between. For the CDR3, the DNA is TGCGCCAGCAGAAACGAAAGGAATGAGCAGTTCTTC. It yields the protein CASRNERNEQFF.

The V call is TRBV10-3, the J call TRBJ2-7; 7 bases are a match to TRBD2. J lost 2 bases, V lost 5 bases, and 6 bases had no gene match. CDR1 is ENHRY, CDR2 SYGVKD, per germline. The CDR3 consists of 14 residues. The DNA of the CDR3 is TGTGCCATCAGTAAAGGGGAGGGAGCCTACGAGCAGTACTTC. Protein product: CAISKGEGAYEQYF.

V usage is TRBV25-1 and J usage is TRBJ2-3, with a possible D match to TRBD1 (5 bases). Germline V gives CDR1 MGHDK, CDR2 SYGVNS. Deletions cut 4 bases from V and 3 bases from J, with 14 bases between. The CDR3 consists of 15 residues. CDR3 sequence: CASSAVVGLTDTQYF. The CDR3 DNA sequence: TGTGCCAGCAGTGCCGTGGTGGGGCTAACAGATACGCAGTATTTT.

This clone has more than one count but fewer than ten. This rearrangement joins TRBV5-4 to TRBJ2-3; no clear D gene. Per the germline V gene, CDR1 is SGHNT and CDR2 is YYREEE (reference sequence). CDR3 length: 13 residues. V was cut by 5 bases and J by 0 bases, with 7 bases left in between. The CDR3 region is CASSPGSTDTQYF. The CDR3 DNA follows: TGTGCCAGCAGTCCCGGGAGCACAGATACGCAGTATTTT.

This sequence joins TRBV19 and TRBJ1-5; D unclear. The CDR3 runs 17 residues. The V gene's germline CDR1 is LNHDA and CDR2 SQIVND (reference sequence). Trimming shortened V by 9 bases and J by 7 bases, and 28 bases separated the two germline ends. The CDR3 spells CASRLVRAPFGGQPQHF. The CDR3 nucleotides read TGTGCCAGCCGACTTGTCCGTGCGCCCTTTGGCGGGCAGCCCCAGCATTTT.

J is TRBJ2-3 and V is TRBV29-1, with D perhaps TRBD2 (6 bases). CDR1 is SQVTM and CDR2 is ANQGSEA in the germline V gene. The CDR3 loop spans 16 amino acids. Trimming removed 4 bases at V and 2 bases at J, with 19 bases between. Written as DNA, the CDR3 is TGCAGCGTTGCCCCCGCGACTAGGTTGGTCACAGATACGCAGTATTTT. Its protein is CSVAPATRLVTDTQYF.

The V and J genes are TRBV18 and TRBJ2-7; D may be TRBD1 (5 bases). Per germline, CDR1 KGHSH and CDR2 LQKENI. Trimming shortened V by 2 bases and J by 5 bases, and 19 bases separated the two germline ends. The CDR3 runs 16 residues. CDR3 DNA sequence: TGTGCCAGCTCACCAGGCATTTTTTCAGGGCGGAACGAGCAGTACTTC. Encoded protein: CASSPGIFSGRNEQYF.

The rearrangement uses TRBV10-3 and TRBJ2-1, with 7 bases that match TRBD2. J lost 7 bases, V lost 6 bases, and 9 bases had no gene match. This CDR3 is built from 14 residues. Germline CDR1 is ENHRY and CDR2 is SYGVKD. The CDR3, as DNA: TGTGCCATCAGCGCCGGGGGGAACACGAATGAGCAGTTCTTC. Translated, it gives CAISAGGNTNEQFF.

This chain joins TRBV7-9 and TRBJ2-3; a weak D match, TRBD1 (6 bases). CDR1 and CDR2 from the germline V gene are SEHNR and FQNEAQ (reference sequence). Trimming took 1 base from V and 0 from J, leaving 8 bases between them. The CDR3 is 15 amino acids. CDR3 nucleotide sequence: TGTGCCAGCAGCTTAGGGGGGCCCAGCACAGATACGCAGTATTTT. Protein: CASSLGGPSTDTQYF.

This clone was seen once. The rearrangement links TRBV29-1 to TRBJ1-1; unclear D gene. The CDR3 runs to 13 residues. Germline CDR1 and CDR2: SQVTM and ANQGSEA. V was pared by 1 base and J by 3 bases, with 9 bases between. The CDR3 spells CSVEVTEDTEAFF. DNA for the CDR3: TGCAGCGTTGAAGTGACGGAGGACACTGAAGCTTTCTTT.

The CDR3 loop is CASSYPISGRLSGANVLTF. CDR3 DNA: TGTGCCAGCAGTTACCCCATCAGCGGGAGGCTCTCTGGGGCCAACGTCCTGACTTTC. The gene calls are TRBV6-2 or TRBV6-3 and TRBJ2-6, with 9 bases lining up with TRBD2. The ends lost 2 bases at V and 0 bases at J; junction bases unmatched: 8. The CDR3 has 19 amino acids. CDR1 and CDR2 from the germline V gene are MNHEY and SVGEGT.